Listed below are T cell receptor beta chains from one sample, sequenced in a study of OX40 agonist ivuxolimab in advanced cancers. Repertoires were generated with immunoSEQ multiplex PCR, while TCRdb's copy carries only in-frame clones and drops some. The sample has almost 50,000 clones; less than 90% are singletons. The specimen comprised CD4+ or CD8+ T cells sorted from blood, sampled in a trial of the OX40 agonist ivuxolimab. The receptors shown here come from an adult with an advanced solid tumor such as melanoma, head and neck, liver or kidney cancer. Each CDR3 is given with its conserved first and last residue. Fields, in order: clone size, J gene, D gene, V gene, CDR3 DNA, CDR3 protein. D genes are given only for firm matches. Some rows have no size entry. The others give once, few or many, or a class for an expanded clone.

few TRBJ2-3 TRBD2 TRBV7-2 TGTGCCAGCAGCCCCGGACTAGCCTCAGATACGCAGTATTTT CASSPGLASDTQYF
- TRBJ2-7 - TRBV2 TGTGCCAGCAGTCTCTTGGGGCTCCCTCACTCCTACGAGCAGTACTTC CASSLLGLPHSYEQYF
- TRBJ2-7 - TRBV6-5 TGTGCCAGCAGTTACAAGGACGGATCCTACGAGCAGTACTTC CASSYKDGSYEQYF
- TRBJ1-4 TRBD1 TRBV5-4 TGTGCCAGCAGCCGAGGGACAGCTTTTAATGAAAAACTGTTTTTT CASSRGTAFNEKLFF
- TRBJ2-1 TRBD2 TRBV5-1 TGCGCCAGCAGCTTGGTATTAGCGGGAGGTACCTACAATGAGCAGTTCTTC CASSLVLAGGTYNEQFF
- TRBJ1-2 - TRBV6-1 TGTGCCAGCAGTGAATACTCTAACTATGGCTACACCTTC CASSEYSNYGYTF
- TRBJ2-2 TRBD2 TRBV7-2 TGTGCCAGCAGCTACCGGGCGGGTTTAGCGGGATGGACCGGGGAGCTGTTTTTT CASSYRAGLAGWTGELFF
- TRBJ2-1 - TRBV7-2 TGTGCCAGCAGCTTAGACGGGTCCTCCTACAATGAGCAGTTCTTC CASSLDGSSYNEQFF
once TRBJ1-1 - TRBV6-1 TGTGCCAGCAGTGAAGCCTTAGGGGTCGCGATGAGGGTTGAAGCTTTCTTT CASSEALGVAMRVEAFF
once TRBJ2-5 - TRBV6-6 TGTGCCAGCAGTCGGACCAACACAGGGACACAAGAGACCCAGTACTTC CASSRTNTGTQETQYF
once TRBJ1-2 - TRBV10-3 TGTGCCATCAGCCGGGACGAAAACTATGGCTACACCTTC CAISRDENYGYTF
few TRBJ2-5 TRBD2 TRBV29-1 TGCAGCGTTATCCTCCTAGCGGGAGTGGAGACCCAGTACTTC CSVILLAGVETQYF
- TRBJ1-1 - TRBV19 TGTGCCAGTAACCACGGCAGGGCCTCGAACACTGAAGCTTTCTTT CASNHGRASNTEAFF
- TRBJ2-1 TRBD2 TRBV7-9 TGTGCCAGCAGCTGGCCGCTGGCGGGAGGCTACAATGAGCAGTTCTTC CASSWPLAGGYNEQFF
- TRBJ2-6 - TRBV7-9 TGTGCCAGCCAGGTCAGCTCTGGGGCCAACGTCCTGACTTTC CASQVSSGANVLTF
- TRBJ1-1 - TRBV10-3 TGTGCCATCAGTGAGTCACAGAACACTGAAGCTTTCTTT CAISESQNTEAFF
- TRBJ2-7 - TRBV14 TGTGCCAGCAGCCAAGGGGGAGAGCAGTACTTC CASSQGGEQYF
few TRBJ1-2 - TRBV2 TGTGCCAGCAGGGTCGCAATTAACTATGGCTACACCTTC CASRVAINYGYTF
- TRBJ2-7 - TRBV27 TGTGCCAGCAGTTTATTAGGGGCCCGCTACGAGCAGTACTTC CASSLLGARYEQYF
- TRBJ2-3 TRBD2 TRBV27 TGTGCCAGCAGTTTCCTCGGGACTAGCGGGACCCCCGTCGATACGCAGTATTTT CASSFLGTSGTPVDTQYF
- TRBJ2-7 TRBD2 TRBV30 TGTGCCTGGAGCGCAGTAGGGGAGGGAGACGAGCAGTACTTC CAWSAVGEGDEQYF
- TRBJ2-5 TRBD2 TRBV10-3 TGTGCCATCGGGGGGGGAGAGACCCAGTACTTC CAIGGGETQYF
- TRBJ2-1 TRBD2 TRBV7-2 TGTGCCAGCAGCTCCCATAGCGGGGGGGACAATGAGCAGTTCTTC CASSSHSGGDNEQFF
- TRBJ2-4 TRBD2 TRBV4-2 TGTGCCAGCAGCTGGGGACTAACCGAGGGGGCCAAAAACATTCAGTACTTC CASSWGLTEGAKNIQYF
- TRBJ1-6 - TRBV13 TGTGCCAGCAGCTTAGGAACAGGGTGGCAGGATAATTCACCCCTCCACTTT CASSLGTGWQDNSPLHF
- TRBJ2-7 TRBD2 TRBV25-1 TGTGCCACCCAACTAGCGGGAACCTACGAGCAGTACTTC CATQLAGTYEQYF
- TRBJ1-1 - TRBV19 TGTGCCAGTAGTATATCGAACACTGAAGCTTTCTTT CASSISNTEAFF
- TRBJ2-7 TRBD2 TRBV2 TGTGCCAGCAGTGCTGAGCGGGAGTCGTACGAGCAGTACTTC CASSAERESYEQYF
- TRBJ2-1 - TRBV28 TGTGCCAGCAGTTTCCAGGGGCGCACGAATGAGCAGTTCTTC CASSFQGRTNEQFF
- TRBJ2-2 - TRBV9 TGTGCCAGCAGCGCGTTGGGAGTCACCGGGGAGCTGTTTTTT CASSALGVTGELFF
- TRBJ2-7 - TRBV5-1 TGCGCCAGCAGCTTCGATGGGACAAGGAGCTACGAGCAGTACTTC CASSFDGTRSYEQYF
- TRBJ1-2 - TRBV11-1 TGTGCCAGCAGCACGGGTTACGGCTACACCTTC CASSTGYGYTF
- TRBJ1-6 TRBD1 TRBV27 TGTGCCAGCAGTCCAACAGGGGGAAGCTCCTATAATTCACCCCTCCACTTT CASSPTGGSSYNSPLHF
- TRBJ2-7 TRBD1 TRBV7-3 TGTGCCAGCAGCCCTGCTGGGACAGGGATGTACGAGCAGTACTTC CASSPAGTGMYEQYF
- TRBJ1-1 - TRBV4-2 TGTGCCAGCAGCCAAAAACAGGGTGTGAACACTGAAGCTTTCTTT CASSQKQGVNTEAFF
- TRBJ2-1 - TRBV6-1 TGTGCCAGCAGCCTCGCGGCACAGCAGTTCTTC CASSLAAQQFF
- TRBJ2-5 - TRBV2 TGTGCCAGCAGTGAACAATACGAGACCCAGTACTTC CASSEQYETQYF
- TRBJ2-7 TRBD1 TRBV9 TGTGCCAGCAGCCCCCGACAGGGGGTCTCCTACGAGCAGTACTTC CASSPRQGVSYEQYF
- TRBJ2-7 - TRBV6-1 TGTGCCAGCAGTGTGGCCTTCCGGGACGCCGAGCAGTACTTC CASSVAFRDAEQYF
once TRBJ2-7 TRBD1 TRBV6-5 TGTGCCAGCAGTTCCCCACCTGGGACAGGGACCTACGAGCAGTACTTC CASSSPPGTGTYEQYF
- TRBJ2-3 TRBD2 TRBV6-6 TGTGCCAGCAGTTATATTAGCGGGGGGGGTGGAGATACGCAGTATTTT CASSYISGGGGDTQYF
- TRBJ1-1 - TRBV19 TGTGCCAGTAGTATTAGAGCGGGCTCCACTGAAGCTTTCTTT CASSIRAGSTEAFF
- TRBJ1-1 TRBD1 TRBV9 TGTGCCAGCAGCAGCCGGGACAGGGGCACTGAAGCTTTCTTT CASSSRDRGTEAFF
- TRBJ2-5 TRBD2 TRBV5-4 TGTGCCAGCAGCTTGGTTGCGGGGGGTGGGGAGACCCAGTACTTC CASSLVAGGGETQYF
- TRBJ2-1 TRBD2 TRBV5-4 TGTGCCAGCAGCTTGGGCGGGAGGAGCTACAATGAGCAGTTCTTC CASSLGGRSYNEQFF
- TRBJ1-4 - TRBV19 TGTGCCAGTGGGATAATTGAGGGGGTTGCAACTAATGAAAAACTGTTTTTT CASGIIEGVATNEKLFF
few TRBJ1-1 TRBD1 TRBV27 TGTGCCAGCAGTCCCTACCCGGGACAGGGAGGGGGGGGCACTGAAGCTTTCTTT CASSPYPGQGGGGTEAFF